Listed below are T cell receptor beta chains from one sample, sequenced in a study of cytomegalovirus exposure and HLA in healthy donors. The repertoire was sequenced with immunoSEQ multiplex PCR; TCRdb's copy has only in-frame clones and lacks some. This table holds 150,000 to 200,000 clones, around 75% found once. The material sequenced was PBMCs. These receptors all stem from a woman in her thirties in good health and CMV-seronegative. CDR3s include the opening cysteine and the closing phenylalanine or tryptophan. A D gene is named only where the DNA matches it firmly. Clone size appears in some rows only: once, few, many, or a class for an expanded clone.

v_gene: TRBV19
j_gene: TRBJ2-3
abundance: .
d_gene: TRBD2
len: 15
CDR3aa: CASSLIAGASRYAYF
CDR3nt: TGTGCCAGTAGTTTGATAGCGGGAGCCTCCCGTTATGCGTATTTT

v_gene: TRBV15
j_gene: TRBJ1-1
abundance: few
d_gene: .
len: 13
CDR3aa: CATSKRGNTEAFF
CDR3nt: TGTGCCACCAGCAAAAGGGGGAACACTGAAGCTTTCTTT

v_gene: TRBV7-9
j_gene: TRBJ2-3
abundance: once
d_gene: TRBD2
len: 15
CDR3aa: CASRSSGGLTDTQYF
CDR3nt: TGTGCCAGCAGGAGTAGCGGGGGACTCACAGATACGCAGTATTTT

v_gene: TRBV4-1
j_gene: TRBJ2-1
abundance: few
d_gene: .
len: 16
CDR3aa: CASSQDVGGVYNEQFF
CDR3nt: TGCGCCAGCAGCCAAGATGTCGGGGGTGTCTACAATGAGCAGTTCTTC

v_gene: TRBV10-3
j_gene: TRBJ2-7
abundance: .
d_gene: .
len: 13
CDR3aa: CATKGNRDYEQYF
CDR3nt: TGTGCCACGAAAGGAAACAGGGACTACGAGCAGTACTTC

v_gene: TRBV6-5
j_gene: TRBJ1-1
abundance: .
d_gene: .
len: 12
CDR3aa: CASGRGIAEAFF
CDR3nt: TGTGCCAGCGGCAGGGGTATCGCTGAAGCTTTCTTT

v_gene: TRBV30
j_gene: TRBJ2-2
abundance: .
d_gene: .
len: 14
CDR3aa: CAWSRLANTGELFF
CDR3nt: TGTGCCTGGAGTCGTCTTGCGAACACCGGGGAGCTGTTTTTT

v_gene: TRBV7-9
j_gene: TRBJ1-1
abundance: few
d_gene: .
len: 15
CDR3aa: CASSLEAGRNTEAFF
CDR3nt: TGTGCCAGCAGCTTAGAGGCGGGGAGGAACACTGAAGCTTTCTTT

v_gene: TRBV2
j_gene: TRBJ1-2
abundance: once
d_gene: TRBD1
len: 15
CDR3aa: CASRAKTGGARGYTF
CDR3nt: TGTGCCAGCAGGGCAAAAACAGGGGGCGCAAGGGGCTACACCTTC

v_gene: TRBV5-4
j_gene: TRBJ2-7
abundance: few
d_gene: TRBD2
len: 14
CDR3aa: CASSPTSGIYEQYF
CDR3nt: TGTGCCAGCAGCCCCACTAGCGGGATCTACGAGCAGTACTTC

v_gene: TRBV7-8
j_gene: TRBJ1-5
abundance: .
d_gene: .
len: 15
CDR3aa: CASSSGGMSNQPQHF
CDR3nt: TGTGCCAGCAGCTCGGGGGGGATGAGCAATCAGCCCCAGCATTTT

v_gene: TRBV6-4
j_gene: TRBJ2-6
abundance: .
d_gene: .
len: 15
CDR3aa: CASSETPSGANVLTF
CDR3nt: TGTGCCAGCAGTGAGACTCCCTCTGGGGCCAACGTCCTGACTTTC

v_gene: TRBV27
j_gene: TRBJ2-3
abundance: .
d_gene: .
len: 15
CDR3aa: CASSFRGSGADTQYF
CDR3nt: TGTGCCAGCAGTTTTCGGGGCTCAGGGGCAGATACGCAGTATTTT

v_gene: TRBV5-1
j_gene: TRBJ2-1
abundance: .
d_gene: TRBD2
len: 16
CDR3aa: CASSLGASGGYNEQFF
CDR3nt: TGCGCCAGCAGCTTGGGTGCTAGCGGGGGTTACAATGAGCAGTTCTTC

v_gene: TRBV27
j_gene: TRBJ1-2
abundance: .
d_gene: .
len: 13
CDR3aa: CASSLTRFNGYTF
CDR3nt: TGTGCCAGCAGTTTAACCAGATTTAATGGCTACACCTTC

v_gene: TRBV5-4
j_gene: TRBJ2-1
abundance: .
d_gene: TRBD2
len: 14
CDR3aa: CASSWGTSALYPFF
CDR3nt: TGTGCCAGCAGCTGGGGGACTAGCGCACTATATCCGTTCTTC

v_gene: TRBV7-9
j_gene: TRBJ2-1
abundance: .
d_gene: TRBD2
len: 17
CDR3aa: CASSPFGTSGRASEQFF
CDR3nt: TGTGCCAGCAGCCCATTCGGGACTAGCGGGAGGGCAAGTGAGCAGTTCTTC

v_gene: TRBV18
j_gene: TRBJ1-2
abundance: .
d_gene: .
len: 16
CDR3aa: CASSPRDTFPNYGYTF
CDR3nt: TGTGCCAGCTCACCCCGGGACACCTTCCCTAACTATGGCTACACCTTC

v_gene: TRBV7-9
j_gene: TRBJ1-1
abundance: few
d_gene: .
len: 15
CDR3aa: CASSLGRPRDTEAFF
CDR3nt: TGTGCCAGCAGCTTAGGACGTCCGCGGGACACTGAAGCTTTCTTT

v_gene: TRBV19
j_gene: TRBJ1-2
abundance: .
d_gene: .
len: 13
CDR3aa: CASSWWGDDGYTF
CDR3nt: TGTGCCAGTAGTTGGTGGGGAGATGACGGCTACACCTTC

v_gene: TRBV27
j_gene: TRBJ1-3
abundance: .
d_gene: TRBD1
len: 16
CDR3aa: CASSSSPGGKWDTIYF
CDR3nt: TGTGCCAGCAGTTCTTCCCCAGGGGGCAAGTGGGACACCATATATTTT

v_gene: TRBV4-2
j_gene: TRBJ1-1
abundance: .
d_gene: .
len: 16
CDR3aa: CASSQDLARRYTEAFF
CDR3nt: TGTGCCAGCAGCCAAGATCTTGCGAGGAGATACACTGAAGCTTTCTTT

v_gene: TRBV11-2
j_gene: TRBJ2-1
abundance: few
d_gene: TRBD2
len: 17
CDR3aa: CASSLVILAGAYNEQFF
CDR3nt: TGTGCCAGCAGCTTAGTTATTCTAGCGGGGGCCTACAATGAGCAGTTCTTC

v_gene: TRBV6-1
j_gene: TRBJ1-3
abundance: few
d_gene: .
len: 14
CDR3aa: CASSDLTPGNTIYF
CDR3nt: TGTGCCAGCAGTGATCTGACACCTGGAAACACCATATATTTT

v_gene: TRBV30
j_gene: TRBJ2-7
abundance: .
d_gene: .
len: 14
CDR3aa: CAWSRTPLVGEQYF
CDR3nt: TGTGCCTGGAGCCGAACTCCACTAGTCGGGGAGCAGTACTTC

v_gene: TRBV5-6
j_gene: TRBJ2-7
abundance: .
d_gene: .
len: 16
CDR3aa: CASSLVVHRDSYEQYF
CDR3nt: TGTGCCAGCAGCTTGGTCGTGCACAGGGACTCCTACGAGCAGTACTTC

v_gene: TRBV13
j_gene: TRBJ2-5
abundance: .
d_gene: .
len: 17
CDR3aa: CASSLAPLATPGETQYF
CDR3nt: TGTGCCAGCAGCTTAGCGCCTCTAGCGACCCCCGGGGAGACCCAGTACTTC

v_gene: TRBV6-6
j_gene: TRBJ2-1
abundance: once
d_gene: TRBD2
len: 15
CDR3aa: CASRTAGGIYNEQFF
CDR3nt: TGTGCCAGCAGAACAGCGGGGGGGATATACAATGAGCAGTTCTTC

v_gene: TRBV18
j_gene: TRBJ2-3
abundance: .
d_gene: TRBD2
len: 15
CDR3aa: CASSPRAGASDTQYF
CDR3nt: TGTGCCAGCTCACCACGGGCGGGAGCATCAGATACGCAGTATTTT

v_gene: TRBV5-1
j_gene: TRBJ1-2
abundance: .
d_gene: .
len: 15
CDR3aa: CASSLVAGRNYGYTF
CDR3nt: TGCGCCAGCAGCTTGGTTGCAGGTCGGAACTATGGCTACACCTTC

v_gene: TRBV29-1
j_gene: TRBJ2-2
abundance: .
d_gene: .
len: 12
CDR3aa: CSVDCDTGELFF
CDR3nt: TGCAGCGTTGATTGCGACACCGGGGAGCTGTTTTTT

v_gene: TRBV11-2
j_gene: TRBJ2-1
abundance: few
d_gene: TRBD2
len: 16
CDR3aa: CASSFNRAGGPTEQFF
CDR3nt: TGTGCCAGCAGCTTTAACCGAGCGGGAGGGCCCACTGAGCAGTTCTTC

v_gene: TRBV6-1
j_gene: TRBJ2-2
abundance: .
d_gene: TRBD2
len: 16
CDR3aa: CASSEMAGGPSRELFF
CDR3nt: TGTGCCAGCAGTGAAATGGCGGGGGGGCCGTCCCGGGAGCTGTTTTTT

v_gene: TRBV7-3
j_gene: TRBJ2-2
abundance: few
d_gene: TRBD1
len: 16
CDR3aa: CASSSGTGGNTGELFF
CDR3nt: TGTGCCAGCAGCTCCGGGACAGGGGGCAACACCGGGGAGCTGTTTTTT

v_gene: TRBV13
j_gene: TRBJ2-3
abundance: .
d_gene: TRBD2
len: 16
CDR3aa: CASSTSGGAGTDTQYF
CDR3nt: TGTGCCAGCAGCACTAGCGGGGGGGCAGGCACAGATACGCAGTATTTT

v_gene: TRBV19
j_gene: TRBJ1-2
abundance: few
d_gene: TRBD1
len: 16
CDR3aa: CASSIAGTAGNYGYTF
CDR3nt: TGTGCCAGTAGTATCGCCGGGACAGCCGGTAACTATGGCTACACCTTC

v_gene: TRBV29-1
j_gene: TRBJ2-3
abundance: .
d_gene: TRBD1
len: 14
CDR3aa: CSVNTGGGTDTQYF
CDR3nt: TGCAGCGTGAATACAGGGGGAGGCACAGATACGCAGTATTTT

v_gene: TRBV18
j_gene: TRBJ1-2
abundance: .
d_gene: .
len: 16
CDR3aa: CASSPLDTATNYGYTF
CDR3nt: TGTGCCAGCTCACCACTTGACACAGCAACTAACTATGGCTACACCTTC

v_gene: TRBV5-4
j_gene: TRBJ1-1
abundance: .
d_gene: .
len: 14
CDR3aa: CASSFGTTRTEAFF
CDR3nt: TGTGCCAGCAGCTTTGGCACAACGAGGACTGAAGCTTTCTTT

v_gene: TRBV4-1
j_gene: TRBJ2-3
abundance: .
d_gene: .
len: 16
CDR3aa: CASSPGTSSPTDTQYF
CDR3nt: TGCGCCAGCAGCCCTGGGACTTCTAGCCCCACAGATACGCAGTATTTT

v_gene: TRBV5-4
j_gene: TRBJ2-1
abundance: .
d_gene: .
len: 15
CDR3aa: CASRGGASSYNEQFF
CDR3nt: TGTGCCAGCAGAGGCGGGGCCTCCTCCTACAATGAGCAGTTCTTC

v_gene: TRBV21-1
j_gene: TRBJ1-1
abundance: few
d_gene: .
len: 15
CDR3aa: CASSGNRGLNTEAFF
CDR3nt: TGTGCCAGCAGCGGAAATCGGGGTTTGAACACTGAAGCTTTCTTT

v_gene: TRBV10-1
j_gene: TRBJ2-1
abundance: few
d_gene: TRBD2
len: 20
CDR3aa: CASSGQPGLAGGRSYNEQFF
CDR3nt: TGCGCCAGCAGTGGTCAACCGGGACTAGCGGGGGGACGCTCCTACAATGAGCAGTTCTTC

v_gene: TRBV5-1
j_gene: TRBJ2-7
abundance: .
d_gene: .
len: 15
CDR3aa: CASSLGTVPLYEQYF
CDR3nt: TGCGCCAGCAGCTTGGGGACAGTCCCGCTCTACGAGCAGTACTTC

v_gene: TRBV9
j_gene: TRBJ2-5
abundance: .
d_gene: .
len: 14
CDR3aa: CASSAIVGAETQYF
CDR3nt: TGTGCCAGCAGCGCAATAGTAGGAGCGGAGACCCAGTACTTC

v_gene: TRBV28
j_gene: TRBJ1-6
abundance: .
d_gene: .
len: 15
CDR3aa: CASSLWSSYNSPLHF
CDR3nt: TGTGCCAGCAGTTTATGGAGCTCCTATAATTCACCCCTCCACTTT

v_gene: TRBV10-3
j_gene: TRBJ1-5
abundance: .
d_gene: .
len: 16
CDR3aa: CAISERIETENQPQHF
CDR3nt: TGTGCCATCAGTGAGAGAATAGAGACAGAAAATCAGCCCCAGCATTTT

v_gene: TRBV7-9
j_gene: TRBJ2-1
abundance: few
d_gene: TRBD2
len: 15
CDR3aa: CASSLELAGGNEQFF
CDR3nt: TGTGCCAGCAGCTTAGAACTAGCGGGGGGGAATGAGCAGTTCTTC

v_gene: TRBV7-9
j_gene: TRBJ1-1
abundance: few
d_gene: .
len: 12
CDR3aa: CASNPGFTEAFF
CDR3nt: TGTGCCAGCAACCCAGGGTTCACTGAAGCTTTCTTT

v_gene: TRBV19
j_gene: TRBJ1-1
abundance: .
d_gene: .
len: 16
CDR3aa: CASSPPAPYRDTEAFF
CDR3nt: TGTGCCAGTAGTCCCCCAGCCCCTTACCGGGACACTGAAGCTTTCTTT

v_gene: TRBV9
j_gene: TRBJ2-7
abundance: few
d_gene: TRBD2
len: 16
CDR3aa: CASSAGLAGGLYEQYF
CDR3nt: TGTGCCAGCAGCGCAGGACTAGCGGGGGGGCTGTACGAGCAGTACTTC

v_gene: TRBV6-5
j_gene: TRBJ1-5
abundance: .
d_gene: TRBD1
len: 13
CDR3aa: CASSRTGGQPQHF
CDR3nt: TGTGCCAGCAGTAGGACAGGGGGCCAGCCCCAGCATTTT

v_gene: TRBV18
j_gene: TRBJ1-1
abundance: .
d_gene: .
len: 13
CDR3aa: CASSLAENTEAFF
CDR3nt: TGTGCCAGCTCACTGGCAGAGAACACTGAAGCTTTCTTT